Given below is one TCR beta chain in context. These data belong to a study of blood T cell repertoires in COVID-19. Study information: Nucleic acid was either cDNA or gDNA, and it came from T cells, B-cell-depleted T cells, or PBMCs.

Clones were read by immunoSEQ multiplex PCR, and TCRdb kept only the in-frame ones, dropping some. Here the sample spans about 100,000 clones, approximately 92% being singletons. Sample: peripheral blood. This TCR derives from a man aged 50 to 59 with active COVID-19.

The chain's CDR3 is CASSLQGATYNEQFF. The CDR3 DNA reads as TGTGCCAGCAGCCTACAGGGGGCAACCTACAATGAGCAGTTCTTC. This chain connects TRBV7-2 to TRBJ2-1; 9 bases line up with TRBD1. The CDR3 contains 15 residues. Germline CDR1 is SGHTA and CDR2 is FQGNSA. V was clipped by 5 bases and J by 2 bases; unmatched bases: 4.